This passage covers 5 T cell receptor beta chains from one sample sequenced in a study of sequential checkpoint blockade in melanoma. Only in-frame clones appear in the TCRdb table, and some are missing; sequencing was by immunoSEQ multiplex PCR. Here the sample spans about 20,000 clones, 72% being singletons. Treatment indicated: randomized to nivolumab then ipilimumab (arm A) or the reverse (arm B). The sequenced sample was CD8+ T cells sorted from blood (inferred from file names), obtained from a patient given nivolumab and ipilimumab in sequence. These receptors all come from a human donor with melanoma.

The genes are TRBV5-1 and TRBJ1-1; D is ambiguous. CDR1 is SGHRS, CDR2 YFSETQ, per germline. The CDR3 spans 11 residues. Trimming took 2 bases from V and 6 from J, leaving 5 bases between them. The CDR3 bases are TGCGCCAGCAGCTTCGGGTCTGAAGCTTTCTTT. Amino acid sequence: CASSFGSEAFF.

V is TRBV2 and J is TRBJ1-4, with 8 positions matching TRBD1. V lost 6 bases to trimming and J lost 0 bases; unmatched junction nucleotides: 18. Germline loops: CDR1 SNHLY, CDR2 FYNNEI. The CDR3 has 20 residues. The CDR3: CASRDGTGSDPRATNEKLFF. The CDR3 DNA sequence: TGTGCCAGCAGGGACGGGACAGGTTCAGACCCAAGGGCAACTAATGAAAAACTGTTTTTT.

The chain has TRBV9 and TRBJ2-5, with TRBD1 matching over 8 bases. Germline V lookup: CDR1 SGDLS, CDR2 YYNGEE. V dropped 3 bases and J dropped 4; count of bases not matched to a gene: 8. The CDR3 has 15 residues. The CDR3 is CASSGSGGKGETQYF. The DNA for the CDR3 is TGTGCCAGCAGCGGCTCAGGGGGCAAGGGAGAGACCCAGTACTTC.

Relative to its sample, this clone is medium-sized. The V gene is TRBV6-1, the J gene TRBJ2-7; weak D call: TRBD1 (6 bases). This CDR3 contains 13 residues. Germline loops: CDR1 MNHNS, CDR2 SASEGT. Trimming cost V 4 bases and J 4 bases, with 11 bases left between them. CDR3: CASSAGTLYEQYF. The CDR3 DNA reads TGTGCCAGCAGTGCCGGGACACTTTACGAGCAGTACTTC.

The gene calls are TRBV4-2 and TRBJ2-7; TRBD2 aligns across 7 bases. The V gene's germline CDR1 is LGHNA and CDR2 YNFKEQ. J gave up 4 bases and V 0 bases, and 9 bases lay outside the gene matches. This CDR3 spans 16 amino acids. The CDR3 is CASSQDQGGRIYEQYF. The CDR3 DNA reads TGTGCCAGCAGCCAAGATCAGGGCGGGAGAATATACGAGCAGTACTTC.